Listed below are T cell receptor beta chains from one sample, sequenced in a study of blood T cell repertoires in COVID-19. Here immunoSEQ multiplex PCR was the method, and the copy in TCRdb shows in-frame clones only, minus some. The profile shows 85,000 to 95,000 clones, about 90% of them singletons. Sequenced: peripheral blood. These TCRs come from a woman aged 45-60 years in a cohort sampled during active COVID-19. Both conserved end residues are part of each CDR3. Each record gives: clone size, D gene, V gene, J gene, CDR3 DNA, CDR3 protein. The D gene is left open where the match is weak. A row's size may be missing; if present it is once, few, many or a size class.

-	TRBD2	TRBV9	TRBJ2-7	TGTGCCAGCAGCCCTGGACTAGCGGGAGCCTACGAGCAGTACTTC	CASSPGLAGAYEQYF
-	TRBD2	TRBV20-1	TRBJ2-3	TGCAGTGCGCCTATAGCGGGAGGGCCGTATTTT	CSAPIAGGPYF
-	-	TRBV15	TRBJ1-2	TGTGCCACCAGCAGGGGGTCTTTCCAGGGTAGAAACTATGGCTACACCTTC	CATSRGSFQGRNYGYTF
-	-	TRBV7-2	TRBJ2-1	TGTGCCAGCAGCTTAGTCCTTAGCAATGAGCAGTTCTTC	CASSLVLSNEQFF
-	TRBD1	TRBV10-2	TRBJ1-4	TGCGCCAGCAGTCCAGGGACAGGCAGGGGAGGAAAACTGTTTTTT	CASSPGTGRGGKLFF
-	-	TRBV7-2	TRBJ1-1	TGTGCCAGCAGCTGGCGGGCCAAGGGGAACACTGAAGCTTTCTTT	CASSWRAKGNTEAFF
few	-	TRBV12-3/TRBV12-4	TRBJ2-1	TGTGCCAGCAGTCCATCGGACAATGAGCAGTTCTTC	CASSPSDNEQFF
-	TRBD1	TRBV11-1	TRBJ2-3	TGTGCCAGCAGCTTAGACGTACAGGGGGCGGCTACGCAGTATTTT	CASSLDVQGAATQYF
-	-	TRBV10-1	TRBJ2-7	TGCGCCAGCAGTCGCACAGTCGAGGGCGAGCAGTACTTC	CASSRTVEGEQYF
-	TRBD1	TRBV5-4	TRBJ1-2	TGTGCCAGCAGCTCGCGACAGGGGGCAGAGCACTATGGCTACACCTTC	CASSSRQGAEHYGYTF
-	-	TRBV2	TRBJ1-4	TGTGCCAGCAGCTTACAGAGTGCAACTAATGAAAAACTGTTTTTT	CASSLQSATNEKLFF
-	TRBD2	TRBV2	TRBJ2-3	TGTGCCAGCAGTGATAGATGGTCTAGCGGGGGGGGAGATACGCAGTATTTT	CASSDRWSSGGGDTQYF
-	-	TRBV2	TRBJ1-1	TGTGCCAGCAAGGTCTCAGGTAGGCGTTCGGTGAACACTGAAGCTTTCTTT	CASKVSGRRSVNTEAFF
once	-	TRBV11-2	TRBJ1-6	TGTGCCAGCAGCTACGGACAGAGTAGATCACCCCTCCACTTT	CASSYGQSRSPLHF
-	TRBD1	TRBV7-9	TRBJ2-7	TGTGCCAGCAGCCCGGGACAGGGGAACTACGAGCAGTACTTC	CASSPGQGNYEQYF
-	TRBD1	TRBV6-2/TRBV6-3	TRBJ1-6	TGTGCCAGCAGTCCGCCTCGGACAGGGGAACACTATAATTCACCCCTCCACTTT	CASSPPRTGEHYNSPLHF